The sequence of this T cell receptor beta chain was determined in a study of shared T cell receptors in the human thymus. The CDR3 is 17 amino acids. Germline loops: CDR1 MNHEY, CDR2 SMNVEV (reference sequence). Germline trimming cut 5 bases from V and 1 base from J; bases unmatched to any gene: 7. TCRdb's table, derived via immunoSEQ multiplex PCR, lists solely in-frame clones and lacks some. Of fewer than 700,000 clones detected, around 87% appear once; the ten largest clones hold 0.01%. These data also formed part of another study, on human thymus T cells. According to that study: Healthy Finnish infants undergoing corrective surgery for congenital heart defects were the donors. Thymus pieces cut out during corrective heart surgery were the tissue that was used. Repertoires sampled from thymus and blood appeared biased in V and J gene usage.

Sequencing used thymocytes. The receptor's source is a boy under two years old with a congenital heart defect. The rearrangement links TRBV27 to TRBJ2-2; 10 bases fit TRBD1. The DNA for the CDR3 is TGTGCCAGCAGTCCAGCTGGACAGGGGGAGAACACCGGGGAGCTGTTTTTT. This sequence encodes CASSPAGQGENTGELFF.